The 8 T cell receptor beta chains listed next were all sequenced from one sample in a study of blood T cell repertoires in COVID-19. The method was immunoSEQ multiplex PCR; TCRdb's version includes in-frame clones alone and lacks a portion of them. The table lists some 140,000 clones, about 73% of them singletons. The sequenced material came from peripheral blood. The receptors come from a man older than 75 with acute or convalescent COVID-19.

The chain combines TRBV5-1 with TRBJ2-5, with TRBD1 matching 7 bases. Germline V lookup: CDR1 SGHRS, CDR2 YFSETQ. This CDR3 contains 15 residues. V lost 5 bases and J lost 2; bases outside the gene matches: 9. The chain's CDR3 is CASRPSGQVQETQYF. Here the CDR3 DNA reads TGCGCCAGCAGGCCCTCCGGACAGGTACAAGAGACCCAGTACTTC.

The chain carries TRBV12-3 or TRBV12-4 and TRBJ1-1, with a weak D call TRBD1 (6 bases). V lost 6 bases, J lost 1 base, and 9 bases lay in between. CDR3 length equals 13 residues. DNA for the CDR3: TGTGCCAGCAGCAACAGGGAGAACACTGAAGCTTTCTTT. It specifies CASSNRENTEAFF.

The CDR3 sequence is CATSGGQGVTDTQYF. CDR3 coding DNA: TGTGCCACCAGTGGCGGACAGGGGGTTACAGATACGCAGTATTTT. This chain uses TRBV24-1 with TRBJ2-3; 10 nucleotides agree with TRBD1. The CDR3 runs 15 residues. Germline V CDR1 and CDR2: KGHDR, SFDVKD. Trimming at V came to 5 bases and at J to 3 bases, leaving 4 bases not matched to a gene.

J is TRBJ2-7 and V is TRBV11-1; 9 positions agree with TRBD1. The V gene end was trimmed by 5 bases and the J gene end by 2 bases; junction bases not matched to a gene: 7. CDR1 and CDR2 (germline): SGHAT, FQDESV (reference sequence). This CDR3 has 15 amino acids. CDR3 protein: CASSPPGQGTYEQYF. The CDR3 DNA follows: TGTGCCAGCAGCCCGCCCGGACAGGGGACCTACGAGCAGTACTTC.

This chain joins TRBV7-9 and TRBJ2-5; 8 nucleotides align to TRBD2. The V segment lost 1 base and the J segment 2 bases; nucleotides outside the gene matches: 6. This CDR3 is built from 16 residues. CDR1 and CDR2 (germline): SEHNR, FQNEAQ (reference sequence). CDR3 coding DNA: TGTGCCAGCAGCTTAGGTATAGCGGGGCTACAAGAGACCCAGTACTTC. It encodes CASSLGIAGLQETQYF.

CDR3 coding DNA: TGTGCCAGCAGGGAGGGACAGGGGGCGGGGAATGAGCAGTTCTTC. Translation gives CASREGQGAGNEQFF. The chain employs TRBV6-5 and TRBJ2-1; 12 bases line up with TRBD1. Germline V gene lookup returns CDR1 MNHEY and CDR2 SVGAGI. CDR3 size: 15 residues. V shed 6 bases, J shed 7 bases, and the junction held 7 bases outside the gene matches.

The chain employs TRBV19 and TRBJ1-4, with 7 positions matching TRBD1. Per germline, CDR1 LNHDA and CDR2 SQIVND (reference sequence). Trimming cost V 3 bases and J 7 bases; bases outside gene matches: 5. The CDR3 has 14 amino acids. CDR3 DNA: TGTGCCAGTAGTATGATGACAGGGCGTGAAAAACTGTTTTTT. Protein sequence: CASSMMTGREKLFF.

The V gene is TRBV5-1, the J gene TRBJ1-1; TRBD1 is a possible D gene (5 bases). Germline V gives CDR1 SGHRS, CDR2 YFSETQ. The CDR3 is 15 amino acids. With 4 bases removed from V and 1 base from J, the gap between germline ends came to 14 bases. The CDR3 spells CASSPSGGGNTEAFF. CDR3 nucleotides: TGCGCCAGCAGCCCCTCTGGGGGAGGGAACACTGAAGCTTTCTTT. The complete variable domain, with remaining parts taken from reference TRBV5-1 and TRBJ1-1, reads KAGVTQTPRYLIKTRGQQVTLSCSPISGHRSVSWYQQTPGQGLQFLFEYFSETQRNKGNFPGRFSGRQFSNSRSEMNVSTLELGDSALYLCASSPSGGGNTEAFFGQGTRLTVV.